These 20 T cell receptor beta chains originate from one sample sequenced in a study of T cells in Graves' hyperthyroidism and ophthalmopathy. RNA transcripts served as the template for amplifying TCR beta CDR3 regions. The HTBI primer set served for first-round RT-PCR of the TCR CDR3. From the multiplex PCR reads, TCRdb called clonotypes with MiXCR, one entry per CDR3 protein. Of hundreds of thousands of distinct CDR3 sequences listed, roughly 14% were seen once; the top ten hold 13%. Sequencing used blood. These receptors were taken from a man between 18 and 35 years old with Graves' ophthalmopathy.

This clonotype was observed at least ten times. The CDR3 region has the DNA TGTGCCAGCAGTTGGGGGTATAGCAATCAGCCCCAGCATTTT. Its protein is CASSWGYSNQPQHF. V usage is TRBV6-2 or TRBV6-3 and J usage is TRBJ1-5; the D gene is possibly TRBD1 (5 bases). Germline CDR1 MNHEY, CDR2 SVGEGT. The CDR3 is made up of 14 amino acids. V lost 4 bases, J lost 0 bases, and 7 bases lay in between.

The chain employs TRBV2 and TRBJ2-4; D remains ambiguous. Germline V gene sequence: CDR1 SNHLY, CDR2 FYNNEI. The CDR3 totals 13 residues. V was cut by 4 bases and J by 8 bases, with 12 bases left in between. CDR3 nucleotides: TGTGCCAGCAGTGGGCAGCTCGGAGACATTCAGTACTTC. Its translation is CASSGQLGDIQYF.

This clonotype has a handful of counts. The chain uses TRBV29-1 and TRBJ2-3; 8 bases map to TRBD2. The V gene end was trimmed by 6 bases and the J gene end by 2 bases; junction bases not matched to a gene: 13. There are 16 residues in the CDR3. Germline CDR1 is SQVTM and CDR2 is ANQGSEA. Here the CDR3 reads CSVGGLAGIFTDTQYF. CDR3 coding DNA: TGCAGCGTGGGGGGGTTAGCGGGAATTTTCACAGATACGCAGTATTTT.

This clonotype was detected only a few times. The chain recombines TRBV9 with TRBJ1-5; D is unresolved. The CDR3 runs 13 residues. V was cut by 4 bases and J by 9 bases, with 14 bases left in between. The germline V gene encodes CDR1 SGDLS and CDR2 YYNGEE. CDR3 in amino acids: CASSLHSGRPQHF. The CDR3, as DNA: TGTGCCAGCAGCTTACACAGTGGGCGGCCCCAGCATTTT.

V gene TRBV10-3 combines with J gene TRBJ2-3, with 8 bases fitting TRBD1. V shed 10 bases and J 8 bases; nucleotides not matched to a gene: 17. From germline, CDR1 is ENHRY and CDR2 SYGVKD. The CDR3 is 15 amino acids. The CDR3 is CATHTPGQVRGTQYF. The CDR3 coding sequence is TGTGCCACTCATACTCCGGGACAGGTTCGGGGTACGCAGTATTTT.

In its sample, this clonotype was seen many times. The chain recombines TRBV11-2 with TRBJ1-3, with a tentative D call TRBD1 (6 bases). The V and J ends lost 5 bases and 0 bases respectively, with 17 bases between them. The CDR3 covers 17 residues. In germline, CDR1 is SGHAT, CDR2 FQNNGV. The CDR3 reads CASSQDLGALSGNTIYF. In DNA form, the CDR3 reads TGTGCCAGCAGCCAAGATTTGGGGGCTCTCTCTGGAAACACCATATATTTT.

Only a few counts were recorded for this clonotype. V and J are TRBV4-1 and TRBJ2-1, with 11 bases that match TRBD2. Germline CDR1 reads MGHRA; CDR2 reads YSYEKL. This CDR3 contains 16 residues. With V trimmed by 4 bases and J by 6 bases, 8 bases remained unmatched. The CDR3 protein is CASSLHSGRAINEQFF. CDR3 coding DNA: TGCGCCAGCAGCCTCCATAGCGGGAGGGCCATCAATGAGCAGTTCTTC.

The J gene is TRBJ2-2, the V gene TRBV10-2; 10 bases line up with TRBD1. This CDR3 spans 14 amino acids. V dropped 8 bases and J dropped 5; count of bases not matched to a gene: 5. Germline V CDR1 and CDR2: WSHSY, SAAADI. The CDR3 loop reads CASLTGGKTGELFF. The CDR3 bases are TGCGCCAGCTTGACAGGGGGCAAGACCGGGGAGCTGTTTTTT.

This clonotype was counted only a few times. This chain connects TRBV30 to TRBJ1-2; TRBD1 matches at 9 bases. CDR1 GTSNPN and CDR2 SVGIG come from the germline V gene (reference sequence). CDR3 size: 16 residues. V lost 1 base to trimming and J lost 4 bases; unmatched junction nucleotides: 10. The CDR3 reads CAWSGVDRGRGYGYTF. CDR3 DNA: TGTGCCTGGAGTGGGGTGGACAGGGGCAGGGGCTATGGCTACACCTTC.

The CDR3 DNA follows: TGCGCCAGCAGCTCCCCAGAACTAGTTCCAGAGACCCAGTACTTC. Amino acids: CASSSPELVPETQYF. The chain employs TRBV5-1 and TRBJ2-5; tentatively, D is TRBD2 (5 bases). Trimming removed 3 bases at V and 4 bases at J, with 16 bases between. The CDR3 covers 15 residues. Germline V lookup: CDR1 SGHRS, CDR2 YFSETQ.

V gene TRBV10-2 combines with J gene TRBJ2-5; weak D call: TRBD1 (5 bases). CDR3 length: 13 amino acids. CDR1 is WSHSY and CDR2 is SAAADI in the germline V gene. V lost 1 base and J lost 2, with 5 bases in between. DNA for the CDR3: TGCGCCAGCAGTGAGTACAGGCAAGAGACCCAGTACTTC. This translates into CASSEYRQETQYF.

Comment on this clonotype: A junction boundary mismatches the germline segment, possibly from a read error. V is TRBV4-1 and J is TRBJ1-2, with a possible D match to TRBD1 (6 bases). The germline V gene has CDR1 MGHRA and CDR2 YSYEKL. The CDR3 runs 14 residues. Here the CDR3 reads CASSQVPPGEGYTF. As DNA, the CDR3 is TGCGCCAGCAGTCAAGTCCCCCCAGGGGAAGGCTACACCTTC.

The genes are TRBV6-1 and TRBJ2-7; TRBD2 is a possible D gene (6 bases). Deletions cut 4 bases from V and 3 bases from J, with 7 bases between. The CDR3 is 12 amino acids. Per germline, CDR1 MNHNS and CDR2 SASEGT. DNA for the CDR3: TGTGCCAGCAGTGTGGGACTCTACGAGCAGTACTTC. Residues: CASSVGLYEQYF.

Many counts were recorded for this clonotype. The chain uses TRBV6-5 and TRBJ1-2; the D is unclear. This CDR3 spans 15 amino acids. V lost 0 bases, J lost 1 base, and 9 bases lay in between. Germline V gene data show CDR1 as MNHEY and CDR2 as SVGAGI. The CDR3 is CASSYSAGFNYGYTF. In DNA, the CDR3 is TGTGCCAGCAGTTACTCGGCGGGATTTAACTATGGCTACACCTTC.

This clonotype occurred many times. The V call is TRBV2, the J call TRBJ1-6; D is unclear. V was cut by 5 bases and J by 14 bases, with 16 bases left in between. This CDR3 is built from 13 residues. CDR1 and CDR2 from the germline V gene are SNHLY and FYNNEI. This CDR3 reads CASSFEHGPSLHF. The DNA of the CDR3 is TGTGCCAGCAGTTTTGAACACGGGCCGTCCCTCCACTTT.

The gene calls are TRBV13 and TRBJ2-2; TRBD2 matches 7 bases. J lost 4 bases, V lost 5 bases, and 7 bases had no gene match. CDR1 and CDR2 from the germline V gene are PRHDT and FYEKMQ (reference sequence). This CDR3 has 15 residues. In DNA form, the CDR3 reads TGTGCCAGCAGCCTTCGCGGGAGACGCACCGGGGAGCTGTTTTTT. Protein product: CASSLRGRRTGELFF.

The sample holds many counts of this clonotype. The V and J genes are TRBV6-1 and TRBJ2-1; no clear D. V shed 3 bases and J shed 6 bases, with 9 bases lying between them. Germline V gene lookup returns CDR1 MNHNS and CDR2 SASEGT. The CDR3 extends over 13 amino acids. CDR3 sequence: CASSDTDGNEQFF. The CDR3 nucleotides read TGTGCCAGCAGTGACACGGACGGCAATGAGCAGTTCTTC.

This clonotype was recorded at least ten times. The gene calls are TRBV6-1 and TRBJ2-7, with 7 bases aligning to TRBD2. CDR1 is MNHNS and CDR2 is SASEGT in the germline V gene. This CDR3 comprises 14 residues. V lost 7 bases and J lost 2; bases outside the gene matches: 8. This chain's CDR3 is CASTVTGRAYEQYF. DNA of the CDR3: TGTGCCAGCACCGTAACGGGGAGGGCCTACGAGCAGTACTTC.

This clonotype has ten or more counts. The chain recombines TRBV7-3 with TRBJ2-4; tentatively, D is TRBD2 (5 bases). V lost 3 bases and J lost 2, with 8 bases in between. The CDR3 loop spans 14 amino acids. Germline CDR1 is SGHTA and CDR2 is FQGTGA. The CDR3 nucleotides read TGTGCCAGCAGCTTCGAGGGTACCAAAAACATTCAGTACTTC. As protein: CASSFEGTKNIQYF.

Written as DNA, the CDR3 is TGTGCCAGTAGTCCGATGGAAGGGGACGGCTACACCTTC. Protein: CASSPMEGDGYTF. The chain couples TRBV19 to TRBJ1-2, with D possibly matching TRBD1 (5 bases). In germline, CDR1 is LNHDA, CDR2 SQIVND (reference sequence). This CDR3 spans 13 amino acids. V lost 5 bases, J lost 8 bases, and 15 bases lay in between.